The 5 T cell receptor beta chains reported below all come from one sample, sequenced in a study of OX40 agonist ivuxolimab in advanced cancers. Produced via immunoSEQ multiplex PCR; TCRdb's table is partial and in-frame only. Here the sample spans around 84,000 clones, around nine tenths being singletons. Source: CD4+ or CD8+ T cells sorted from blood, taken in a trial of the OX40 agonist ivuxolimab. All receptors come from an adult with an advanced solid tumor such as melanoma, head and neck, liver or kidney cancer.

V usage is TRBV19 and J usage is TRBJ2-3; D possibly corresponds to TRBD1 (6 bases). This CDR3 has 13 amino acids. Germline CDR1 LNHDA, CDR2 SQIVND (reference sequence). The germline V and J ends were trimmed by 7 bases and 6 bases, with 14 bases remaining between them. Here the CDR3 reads CASKFAGADTQYF. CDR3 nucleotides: TGTGCCAGTAAATTTGCAGGGGCGGATACGCAGTATTTT.

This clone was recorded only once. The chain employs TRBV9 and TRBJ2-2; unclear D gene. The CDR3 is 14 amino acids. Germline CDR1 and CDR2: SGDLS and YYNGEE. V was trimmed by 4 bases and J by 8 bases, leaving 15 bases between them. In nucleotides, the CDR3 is TGTGCCAGCAGCCTGGGTCCACCGGAGGGGGAGCTGTTTTTT. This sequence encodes CASSLGPPEGELFF.

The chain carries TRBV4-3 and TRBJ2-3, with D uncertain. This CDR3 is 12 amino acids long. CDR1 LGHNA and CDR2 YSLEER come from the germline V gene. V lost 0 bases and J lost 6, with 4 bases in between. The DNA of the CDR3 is TGCGCCAGCAGCCAAGATCGTGATACGCAGTATTTT. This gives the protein CASSQDRDTQYF.

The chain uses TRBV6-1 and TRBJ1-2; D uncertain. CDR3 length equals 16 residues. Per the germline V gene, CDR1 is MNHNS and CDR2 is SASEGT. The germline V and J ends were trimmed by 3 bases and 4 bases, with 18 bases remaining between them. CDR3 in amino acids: CASSDPVGHGFYGYTF. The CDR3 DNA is TGTGCCAGCAGTGACCCGGTAGGGCATGGATTCTATGGCTACACCTTC.

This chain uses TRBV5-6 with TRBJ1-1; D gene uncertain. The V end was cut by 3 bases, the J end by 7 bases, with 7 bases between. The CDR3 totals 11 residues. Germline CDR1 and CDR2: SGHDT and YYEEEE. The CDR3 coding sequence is TGTGCCAGCAGCTCACAGTTTGAAGCTTTCTTT. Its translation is CASSSQFEAFF.